Below, 3 T cell receptor beta chains from the same sample are listed, as sequenced in a study of a mutant IDH1 vaccine in newly diagnosed glioma. What these receptors recognize is not known. The time point here: week 47, end of study. A 20-mer mutant IDH1 peptide at 300 ug was injected subcutaneously with topical imiquimod. Assay used: immunoSEQ multiplex PCR; TCRdb lists only in-frame clones, some missing. The repertoire has some 12,000 clones, 81% of them found once; the top ten carry 15% to 20%. Specimen: PBMCs, collected from a glioma patient whose treatment included an IDH1 peptide vaccine. Receptor source: a man under 40 with glioma.

The rearrangement joins TRBV30 to TRBJ1-2; 7 nucleotides match TRBD1. This CDR3 is 14 amino acids long. V was clipped by 5 bases and J by 3 bases; unmatched bases: 9. The germline gives CDR1 GTSNPN, CDR2 SVGIG (reference sequence). In nucleotides, the CDR3 is TGTGCCTGGGGGAGGGGGCCAGGGGACTATGGCTACACCTTC. It encodes CAWGRGPGDYGYTF.

V usage is TRBV6-5 and J usage is TRBJ1-5; TRBD1 matches at 7 bases. This CDR3 is 13 amino acids long. Germline CDR1 and CDR2: MNHEY and SVGAGI. The J segment lost 7 bases and the V segment lost 6 bases, leaving 6 bases of the junction unmatched. The CDR3 coding sequence is TGTGCCAGCAGCTCGACAGGGCAGCAGCCCCAGCATTTT. Residues: CASSSTGQQPQHF.

This clone has just one count. The V and J genes are TRBV7-8 and TRBJ2-7; TRBD1 might be the D (5 bases). The CDR3 runs to 13 residues. The V end was cut by 6 bases, the J end by 1 base, with 10 bases between. Germline V gene lookup returns CDR1 SGHVS and CDR2 FQNEAQ. For the CDR3, the DNA is TGTGCCAGCAGACAGGACCTGTCCTACGAGCAGTACTTC. Translating gives CASRQDLSYEQYF.